This T cell receptor beta chain was recorded in a study of T cells in Graves' hyperthyroidism and ophthalmopathy. Researchers amplified the TCR beta CDR3 regions from RNA transcripts. Primed by the HTBI set, a first-round RT-PCR was run on the TCR CDR3. TCRdb itself ran the multiplex PCR reads through MiXCR, one entry per CDR3 protein. The table includes roughly 520,000 distinct CDR3 sequences, approximately 25% detected once. V lost 3 bases to trimming and J lost 5 bases, with 16 bases between them. Germline lookup yields CDR1 SGHAT and CDR2 FQNNGV. The CDR3 contains 15 residues. The sequence derives from a woman aged 30 to 39 with Graves' ophthalmopathy. Sequenced material: blood. The rearrangement joins TRBV11-2 to TRBJ2-5; D unclear. The DNA of the CDR3 is TGTGCCAGCAGCTTCCTCCTGATCCGTCGGGAGACCCAGTACTTC. Translated: CASSFLLIRRETQYF.